This paragraph reports one TCR beta chain. Deletions cut 5 bases from V and 7 bases from J, with 11 bases between. CDR3 length: 12 amino acids. CDR1 ENHRY and CDR2 SYGVKD come from the germline V gene. This entry belongs to a study of long-term antiretroviral therapy in people with HIV. The run of the v3.0 immunoSEQ assay was at survey level. Each sample had sequencing targeting roughly 35,000-50,000 T-cell genomes. Clones were sequenced by immunoSEQ multiplex PCR, and TCRdb holds only the in-frame ones, with some missing. The data contain 10,000 to 15,000 clones, roughly three quarters of them singletons.

This receptor was taken from a middle-aged woman with HIV. This chain uses TRBV10-3 with TRBJ2-5; D is perhaps TRBD1 (6 bases). Sequenced here: unsorted PBMCs, sampled 0.5 years before starting antiretroviral therapy. The CDR3 coding sequence is TGTGCCATCAGTCCGGACAGCCGGACCCAGTACTTC. Its protein product is CAISPDSRTQYF.